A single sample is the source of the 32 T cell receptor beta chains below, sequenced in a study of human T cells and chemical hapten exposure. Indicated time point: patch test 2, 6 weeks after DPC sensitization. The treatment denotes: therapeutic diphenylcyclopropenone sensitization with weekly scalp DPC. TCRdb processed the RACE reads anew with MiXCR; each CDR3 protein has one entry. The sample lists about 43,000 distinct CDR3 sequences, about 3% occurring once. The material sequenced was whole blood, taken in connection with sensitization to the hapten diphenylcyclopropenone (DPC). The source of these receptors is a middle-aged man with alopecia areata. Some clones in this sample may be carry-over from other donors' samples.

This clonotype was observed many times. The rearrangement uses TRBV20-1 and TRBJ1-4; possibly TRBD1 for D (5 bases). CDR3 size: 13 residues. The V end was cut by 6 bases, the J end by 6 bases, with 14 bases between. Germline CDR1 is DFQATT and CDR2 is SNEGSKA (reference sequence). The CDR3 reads CSAPRGTDEKLFF. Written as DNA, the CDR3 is TGCAGTGCGCCCCGAGGGACCGATGAAAAACTGTTTTTT.

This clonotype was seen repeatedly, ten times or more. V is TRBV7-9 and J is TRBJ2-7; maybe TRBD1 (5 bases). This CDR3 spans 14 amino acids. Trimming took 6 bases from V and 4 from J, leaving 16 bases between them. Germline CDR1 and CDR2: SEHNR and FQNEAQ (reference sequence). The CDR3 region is CASSSQDTRYEQYF. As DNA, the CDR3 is TGTGCCAGCAGTTCCCAGGACACCCGGTACGAGCAGTACTTC.

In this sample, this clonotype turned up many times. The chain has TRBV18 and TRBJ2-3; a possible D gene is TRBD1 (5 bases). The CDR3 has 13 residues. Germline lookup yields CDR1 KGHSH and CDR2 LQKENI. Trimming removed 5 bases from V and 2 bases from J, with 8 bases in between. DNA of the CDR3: TGTGCCAGCTCAACAGGAGCCACAGATACGCAGTATTTT. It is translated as CASSTGATDTQYF.

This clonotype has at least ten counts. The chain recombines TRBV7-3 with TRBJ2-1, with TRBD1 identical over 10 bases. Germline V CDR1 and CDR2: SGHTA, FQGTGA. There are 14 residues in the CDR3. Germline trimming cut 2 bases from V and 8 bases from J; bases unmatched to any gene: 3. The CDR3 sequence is CASSLGTGVDEQFF. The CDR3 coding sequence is TGTGCCAGCAGCTTAGGGACAGGGGTTGATGAGCAGTTCTTC.

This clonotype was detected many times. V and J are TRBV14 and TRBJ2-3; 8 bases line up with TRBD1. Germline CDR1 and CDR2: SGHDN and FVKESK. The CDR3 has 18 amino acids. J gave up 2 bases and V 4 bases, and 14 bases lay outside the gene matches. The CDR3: CASSPYRGTAHSTDTQYF. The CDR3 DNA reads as TGTGCCAGCAGCCCCTACAGGGGGACAGCCCACTCCACAGATACGCAGTATTTT.

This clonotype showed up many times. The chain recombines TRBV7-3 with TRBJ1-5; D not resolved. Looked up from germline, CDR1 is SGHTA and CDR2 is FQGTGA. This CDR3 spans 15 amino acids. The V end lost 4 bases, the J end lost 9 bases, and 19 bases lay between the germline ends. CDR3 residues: CASSSAGLSLLPQHF. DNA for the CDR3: TGTGCCAGCAGCTCCGCGGGTTTGTCTTTGCTGCCCCAGCATTTT.

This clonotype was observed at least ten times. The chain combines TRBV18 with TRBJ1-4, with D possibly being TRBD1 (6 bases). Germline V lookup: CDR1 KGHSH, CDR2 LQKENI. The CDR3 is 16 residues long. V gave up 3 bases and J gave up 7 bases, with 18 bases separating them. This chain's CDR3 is CASSPTRDMRGEKLFF. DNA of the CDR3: TGTGCCAGCTCACCCACCAGGGACATGAGGGGTGAAAAACTGTTTTTT.

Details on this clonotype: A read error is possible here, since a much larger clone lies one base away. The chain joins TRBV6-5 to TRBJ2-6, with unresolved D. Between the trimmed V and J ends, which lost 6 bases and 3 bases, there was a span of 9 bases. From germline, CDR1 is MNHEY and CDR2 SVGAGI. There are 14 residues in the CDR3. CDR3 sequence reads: CASRESCGANVLTF. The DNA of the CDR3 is TGTGCCAGCAGAGAGAGCTGTGGGGCCAACGTCCTGACTTTC.

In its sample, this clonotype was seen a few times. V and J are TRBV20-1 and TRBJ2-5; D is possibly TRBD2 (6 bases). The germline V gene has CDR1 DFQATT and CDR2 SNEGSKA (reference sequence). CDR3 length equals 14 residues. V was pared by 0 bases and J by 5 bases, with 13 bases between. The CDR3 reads CSARDMGRRETQYF. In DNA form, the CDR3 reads TGCAGTGCTAGAGATATGGGGAGGCGGGAGACCCAGTACTTC.

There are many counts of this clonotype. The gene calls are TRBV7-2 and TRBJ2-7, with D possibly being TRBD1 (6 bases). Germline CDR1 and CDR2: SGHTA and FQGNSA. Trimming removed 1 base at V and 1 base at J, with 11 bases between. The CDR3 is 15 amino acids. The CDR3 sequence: CASSLVGTSSYEQYF. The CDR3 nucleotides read TGTGCCAGCAGCTTAGTCGGGACATCATCCTACGAGCAGTACTTC.

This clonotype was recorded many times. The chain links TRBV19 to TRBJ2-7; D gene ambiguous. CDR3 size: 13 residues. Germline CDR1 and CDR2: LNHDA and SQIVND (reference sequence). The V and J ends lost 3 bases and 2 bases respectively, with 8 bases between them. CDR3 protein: CASSMALAYEQYF. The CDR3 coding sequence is TGTGCCAGTAGTATGGCCTTGGCCTACGAGCAGTACTTC.

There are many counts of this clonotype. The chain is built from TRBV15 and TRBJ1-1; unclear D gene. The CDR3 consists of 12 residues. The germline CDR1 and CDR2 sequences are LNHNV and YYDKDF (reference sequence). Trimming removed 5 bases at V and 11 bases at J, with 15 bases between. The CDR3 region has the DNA TGTGCCACCAGCGGAACTAGAGCCGGGGCTTTCTTT. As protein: CATSGTRAGAFF. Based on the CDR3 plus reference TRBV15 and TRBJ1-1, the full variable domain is DAMVIQNPRYQVTQFGKPVTLSCSQTLNHNVMYWYQQKSSQAPKLLFHYYDKDFNNEADTPDNFQSRRPNTSFCFLDIRSPGLGDTAMYLCATSGTRAGAFFGQGTRLTVV.

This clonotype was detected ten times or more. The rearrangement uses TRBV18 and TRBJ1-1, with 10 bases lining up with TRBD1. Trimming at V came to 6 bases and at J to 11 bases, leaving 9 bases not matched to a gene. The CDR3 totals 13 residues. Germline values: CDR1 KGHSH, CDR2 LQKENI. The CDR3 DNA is TGTGCCAGCTCGGACAGGGGGGGTTGGACCGCTTTCTTT. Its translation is CASSDRGGWTAFF.

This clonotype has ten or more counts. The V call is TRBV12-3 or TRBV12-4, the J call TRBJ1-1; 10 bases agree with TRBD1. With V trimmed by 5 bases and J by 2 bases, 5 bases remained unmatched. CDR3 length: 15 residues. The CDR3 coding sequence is TGTGCCAGCAGTCCCCGACAGGGGGCTAACACTGAAGCTTTCTTT. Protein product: CASSPRQGANTEAFF.

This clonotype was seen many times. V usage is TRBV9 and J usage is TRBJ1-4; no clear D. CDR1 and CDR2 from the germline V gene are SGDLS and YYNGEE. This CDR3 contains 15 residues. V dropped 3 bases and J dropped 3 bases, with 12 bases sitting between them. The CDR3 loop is CASSAHTGANEKLFF. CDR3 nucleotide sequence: TGTGCCAGCAGCGCACACACGGGCGCTAATGAAAAACTGTTTTTT.

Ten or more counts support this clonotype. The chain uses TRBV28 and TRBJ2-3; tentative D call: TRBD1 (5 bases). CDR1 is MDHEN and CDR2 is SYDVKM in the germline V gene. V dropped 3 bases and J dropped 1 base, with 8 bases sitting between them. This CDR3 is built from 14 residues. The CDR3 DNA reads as TGTGCCAGCAGTTTCGCACAGGGCACAGATACGCAGTATTTT. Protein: CASSFAQGTDTQYF.

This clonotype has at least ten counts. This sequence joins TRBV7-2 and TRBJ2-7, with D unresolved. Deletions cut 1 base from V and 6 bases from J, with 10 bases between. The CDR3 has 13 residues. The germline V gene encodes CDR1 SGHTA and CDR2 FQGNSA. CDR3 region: CASSLEPRFEQYF. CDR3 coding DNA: TGTGCCAGCAGCTTAGAACCTCGGTTCGAGCAGTACTTC. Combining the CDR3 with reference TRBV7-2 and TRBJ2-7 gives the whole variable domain GAGVSQSPSNKVTEKGKDVELRCDPISGHTALYWYRQSLGQGLEFLIYFQGNSAPDKSGLPSDRFSAERTGGSVSTLTIQRTQQEDSAVYLCASSLEPRFEQYFGPGTRLTVT.

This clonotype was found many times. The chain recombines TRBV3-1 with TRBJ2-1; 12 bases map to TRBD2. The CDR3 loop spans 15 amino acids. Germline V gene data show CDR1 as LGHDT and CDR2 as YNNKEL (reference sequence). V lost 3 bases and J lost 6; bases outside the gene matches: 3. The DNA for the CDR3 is TGTGCCAGCAGCCACCCGGGACTAGCGGGCAATGAGCAGTTCTTC. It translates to CASSHPGLAGNEQFF.

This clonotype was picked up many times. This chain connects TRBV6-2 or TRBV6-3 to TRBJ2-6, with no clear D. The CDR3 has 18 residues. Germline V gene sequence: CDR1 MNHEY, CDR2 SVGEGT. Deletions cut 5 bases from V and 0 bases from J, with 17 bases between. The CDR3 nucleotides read TGTGCCAGCAGTCCAGTCATCGGCGCTCTCTCTGGGGCCAACGTCCTGACTTTC. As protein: CASSPVIGALSGANVLTF.

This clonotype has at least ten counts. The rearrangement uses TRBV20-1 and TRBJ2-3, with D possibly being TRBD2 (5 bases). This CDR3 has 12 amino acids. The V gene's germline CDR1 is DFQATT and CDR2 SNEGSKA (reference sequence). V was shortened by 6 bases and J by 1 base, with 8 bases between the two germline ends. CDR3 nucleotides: TGCAGTGCAGAAGCGGGCACAGATACGCAGTATTTT. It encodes CSAEAGTDTQYF.

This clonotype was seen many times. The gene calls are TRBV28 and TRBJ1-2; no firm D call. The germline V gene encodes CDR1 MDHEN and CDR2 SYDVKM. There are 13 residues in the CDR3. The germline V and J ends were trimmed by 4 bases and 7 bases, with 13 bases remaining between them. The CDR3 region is CASSSNPGLGYTF. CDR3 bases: TGTGCCAGCAGTTCCAACCCCGGACTTGGCTACACCTTC.

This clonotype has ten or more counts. The CDR3 here is CASSREYGANVLTF. For the CDR3, the DNA is TGTGCCAGCAGTAGGGAGTATGGGGCCAACGTCCTGACTTTC. The rearrangement uses TRBV2 and TRBJ2-6, with D maybe TRBD2 (5 bases). Deletions cut 5 bases from V and 3 bases from J, with 8 bases between. Germline CDR1 SNHLY, CDR2 FYNNEI. This CDR3 region has 14 residues.

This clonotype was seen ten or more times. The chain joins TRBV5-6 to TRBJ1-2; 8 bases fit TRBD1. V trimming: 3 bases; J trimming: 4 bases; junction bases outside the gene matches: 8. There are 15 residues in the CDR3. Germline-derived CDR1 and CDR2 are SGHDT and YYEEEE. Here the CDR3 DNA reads TGTGCCAGCAGCTCAATCGACAGGGGATTCTATGGCTACACCTTC. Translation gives CASSSIDRGFYGYTF. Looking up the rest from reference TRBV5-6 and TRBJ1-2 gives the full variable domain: DAGVTQSPTHLIKTRGQQVTLRCSPKSGHDTVSWYQQALGQGPQFIFQYYEEEERQRGNFPDRFSGHQFPNYSSELNVNALLLGDSALYLCASSSIDRGFYGYTFGSGTRLTVV.

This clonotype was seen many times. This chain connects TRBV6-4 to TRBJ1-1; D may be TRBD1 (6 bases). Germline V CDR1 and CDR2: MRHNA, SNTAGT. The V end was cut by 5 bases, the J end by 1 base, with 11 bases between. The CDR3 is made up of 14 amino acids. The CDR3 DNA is TGTGCCAGCAGTCTGGGGGCGGAGAACACTGAAGCTTTCTTT. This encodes CASSLGAENTEAFF.

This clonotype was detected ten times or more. CDR3 nucleotides: TGTGCCAGCAGTAGCGTTAACACAGATACGCAGTATTTT. As protein: CASSSVNTDTQYF. The V call is TRBV28, the J call TRBJ2-3; no firm D call. The ends were cut back, 5 bases at V and 2 bases at J, with 8 bases in the middle. This CDR3 has 13 amino acids. Germline V gives CDR1 MDHEN, CDR2 SYDVKM.

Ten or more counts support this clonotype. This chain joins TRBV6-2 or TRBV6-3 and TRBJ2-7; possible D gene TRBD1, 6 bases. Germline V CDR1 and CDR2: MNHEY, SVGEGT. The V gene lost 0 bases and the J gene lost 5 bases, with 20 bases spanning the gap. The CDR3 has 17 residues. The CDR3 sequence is CASSYSRSGADSDEQYF. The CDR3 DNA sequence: TGTGCCAGCAGTTACTCGAGGTCAGGGGCCGATTCCGACGAGCAGTACTTC.

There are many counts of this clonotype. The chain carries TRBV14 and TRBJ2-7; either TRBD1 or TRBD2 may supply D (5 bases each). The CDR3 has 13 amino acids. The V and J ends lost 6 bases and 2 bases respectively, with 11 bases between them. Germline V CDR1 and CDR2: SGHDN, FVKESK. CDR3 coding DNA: TGTGCCAGCAGTTGGGACCTAGCCTACGAGCAGTACTTC. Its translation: CASSWDLAYEQYF.

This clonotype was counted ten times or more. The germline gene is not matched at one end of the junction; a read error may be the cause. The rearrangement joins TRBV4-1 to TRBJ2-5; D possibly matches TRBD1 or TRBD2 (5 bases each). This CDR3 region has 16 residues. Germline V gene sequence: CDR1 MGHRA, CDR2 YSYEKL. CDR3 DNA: TGCGCCAGCAACCAAGTTTCGAACGGGGCCCAAGAGACCCAGTACTTC. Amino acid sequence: CASNQVSNGAQETQYF.

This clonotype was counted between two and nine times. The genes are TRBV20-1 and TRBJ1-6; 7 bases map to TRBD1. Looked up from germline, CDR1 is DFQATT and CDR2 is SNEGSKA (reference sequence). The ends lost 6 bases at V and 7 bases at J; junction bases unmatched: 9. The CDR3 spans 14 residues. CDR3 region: CSADRSTTNSPLHF. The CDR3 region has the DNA TGCAGTGCGGACAGGTCCACGACGAATTCACCCCTCCACTTT.

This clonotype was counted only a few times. The CDR3 sequence is CSAPVSRAYGYTF. CDR3 DNA: TGCAGTGCTCCCGTCTCCCGCGCCTATGGCTACACCTTC. The chain has TRBV20-1 and TRBJ1-2; no firm D call. Per the germline V gene, CDR1 is DFQATT and CDR2 is SNEGSKA (reference sequence). With 5 bases removed from V and 4 bases from J, the gap between germline ends came to 14 bases. The CDR3 covers 13 residues.

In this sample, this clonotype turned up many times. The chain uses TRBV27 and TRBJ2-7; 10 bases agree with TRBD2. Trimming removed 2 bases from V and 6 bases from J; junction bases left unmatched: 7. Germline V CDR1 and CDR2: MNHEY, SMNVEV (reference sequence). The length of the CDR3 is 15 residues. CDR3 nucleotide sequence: TGTGCCAGCAGTTTAGGGAGCGGGAGGGCTCCCGAGCAGTACTTC. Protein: CASSLGSGRAPEQYF.

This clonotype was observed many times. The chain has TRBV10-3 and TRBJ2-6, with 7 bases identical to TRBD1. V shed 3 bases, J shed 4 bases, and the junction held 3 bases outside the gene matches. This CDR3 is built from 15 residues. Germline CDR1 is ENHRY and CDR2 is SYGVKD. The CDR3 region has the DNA TGTGCCATCAGTGAAGGGGGCCCCGGGGCCAACGTCCTGACTTTC. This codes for CAISEGGPGANVLTF.